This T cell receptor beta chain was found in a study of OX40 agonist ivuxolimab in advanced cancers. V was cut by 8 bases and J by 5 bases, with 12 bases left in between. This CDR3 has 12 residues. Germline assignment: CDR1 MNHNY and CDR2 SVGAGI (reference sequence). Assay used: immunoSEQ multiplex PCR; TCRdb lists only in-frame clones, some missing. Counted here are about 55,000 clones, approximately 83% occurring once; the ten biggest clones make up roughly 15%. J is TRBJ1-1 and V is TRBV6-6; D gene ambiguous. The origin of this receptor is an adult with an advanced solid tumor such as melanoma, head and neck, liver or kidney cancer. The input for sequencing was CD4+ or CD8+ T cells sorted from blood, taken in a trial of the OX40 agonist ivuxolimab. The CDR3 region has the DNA TGTGCCAGCCAAGAGGGTTGGACTGAAGCTTTCTTT. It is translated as CASQEGWTEAFF.